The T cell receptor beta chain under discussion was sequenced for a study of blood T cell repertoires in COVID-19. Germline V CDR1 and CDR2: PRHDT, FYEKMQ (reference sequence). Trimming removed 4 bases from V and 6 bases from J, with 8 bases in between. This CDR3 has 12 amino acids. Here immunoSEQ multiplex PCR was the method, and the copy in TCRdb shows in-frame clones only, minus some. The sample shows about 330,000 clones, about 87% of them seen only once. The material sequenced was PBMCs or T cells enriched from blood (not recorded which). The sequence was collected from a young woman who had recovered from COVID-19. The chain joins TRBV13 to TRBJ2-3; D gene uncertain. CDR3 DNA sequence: TGTGCCAGCAGCTACTCCGGTGATACGCAGTATTTT. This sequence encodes CASSYSGDTQYF.